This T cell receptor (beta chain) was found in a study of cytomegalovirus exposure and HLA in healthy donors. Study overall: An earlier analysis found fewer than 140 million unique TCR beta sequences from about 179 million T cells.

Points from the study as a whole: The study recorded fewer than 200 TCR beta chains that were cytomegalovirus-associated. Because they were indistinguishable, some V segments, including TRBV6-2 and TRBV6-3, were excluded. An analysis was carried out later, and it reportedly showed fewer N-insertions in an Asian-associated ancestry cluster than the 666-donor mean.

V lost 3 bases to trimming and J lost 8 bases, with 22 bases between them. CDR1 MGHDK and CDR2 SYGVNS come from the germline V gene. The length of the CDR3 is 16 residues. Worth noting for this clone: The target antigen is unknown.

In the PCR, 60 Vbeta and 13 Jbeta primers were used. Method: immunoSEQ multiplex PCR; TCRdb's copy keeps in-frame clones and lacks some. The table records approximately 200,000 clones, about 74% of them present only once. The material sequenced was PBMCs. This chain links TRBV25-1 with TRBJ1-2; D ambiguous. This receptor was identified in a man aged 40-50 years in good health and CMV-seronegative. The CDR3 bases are TGTGCCAGCAGTGATCCCGCTAGAGACCTGCCTCAGGGCTACACCTTC. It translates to CASSDPARDLPQGYTF.